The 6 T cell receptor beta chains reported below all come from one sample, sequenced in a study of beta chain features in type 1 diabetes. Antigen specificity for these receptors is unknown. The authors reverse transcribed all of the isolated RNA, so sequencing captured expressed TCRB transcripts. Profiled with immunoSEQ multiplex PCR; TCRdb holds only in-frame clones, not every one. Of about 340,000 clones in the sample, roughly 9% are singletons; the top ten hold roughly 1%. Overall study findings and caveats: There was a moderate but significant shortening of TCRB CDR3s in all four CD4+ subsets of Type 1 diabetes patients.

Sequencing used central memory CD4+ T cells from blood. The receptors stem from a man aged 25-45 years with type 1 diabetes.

CDR3 coding DNA: TGCAGCGGGGGCCGGACACAGGCCGAGCAGTACTTC. Encoded protein: CSGGRTQAEQYF. The chain employs TRBV29-1 and TRBJ2-5, with D possibly matching TRBD1 (5 bases). The DNA end is more similar to TRBJ2-7, so the J call may be wrong. The CDR3 covers 12 residues. Germline CDR1 SQVTM, CDR2 ANQGSEA.

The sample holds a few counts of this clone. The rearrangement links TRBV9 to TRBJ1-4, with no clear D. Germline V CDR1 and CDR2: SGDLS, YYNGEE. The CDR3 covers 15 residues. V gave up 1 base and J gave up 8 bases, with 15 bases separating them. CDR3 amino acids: CASSVSPARGEKLFF. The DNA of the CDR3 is TGTGCCAGCAGCGTATCCCCCGCGCGTGGGGAAAAACTGTTTTTT.

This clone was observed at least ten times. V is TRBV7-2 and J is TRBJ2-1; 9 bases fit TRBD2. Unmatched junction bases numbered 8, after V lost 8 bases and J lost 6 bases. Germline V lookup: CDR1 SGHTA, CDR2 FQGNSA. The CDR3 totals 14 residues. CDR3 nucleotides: TGTGCCAGCGGCGACAGCGGGGGGAGCAATGAGCAGTTCTTC. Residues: CASGDSGGSNEQFF.

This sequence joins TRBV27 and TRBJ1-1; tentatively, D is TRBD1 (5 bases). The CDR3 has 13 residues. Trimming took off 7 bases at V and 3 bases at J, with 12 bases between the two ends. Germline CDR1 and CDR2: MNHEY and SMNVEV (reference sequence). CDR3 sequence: CASKKEGDTEAFF. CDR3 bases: TGTGCCAGCAAGAAGGAAGGGGACACTGAAGCTTTCTTT.

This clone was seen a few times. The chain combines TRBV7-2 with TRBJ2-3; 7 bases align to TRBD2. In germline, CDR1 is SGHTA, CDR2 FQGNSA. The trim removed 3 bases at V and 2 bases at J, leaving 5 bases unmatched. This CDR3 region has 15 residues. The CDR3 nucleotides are TGTGCCAGCAGCTTGACAGCGGGGCACACAGATACGCAGTATTTT. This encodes CASSLTAGHTDTQYF.

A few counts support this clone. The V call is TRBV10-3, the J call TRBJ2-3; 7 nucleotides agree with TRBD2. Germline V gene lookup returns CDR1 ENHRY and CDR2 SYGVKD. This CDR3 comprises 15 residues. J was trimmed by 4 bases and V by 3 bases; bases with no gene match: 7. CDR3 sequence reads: CAISDGRPYADTQYF. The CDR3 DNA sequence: TGTGCCATCAGTGACGGGAGGCCCTACGCAGATACGCAGTATTTT.